One and the same sample provided the 28 T cell receptor beta chains below, sequenced in a study of cytomegalovirus exposure and HLA in healthy donors. 13 Jbeta primers and 60 Vbeta primers were used for the PCR. TCRdb's copy holds only in-frame clones and misses some; the assay was immunoSEQ multiplex PCR. The sample lists about 180,000 clones, around 80% occurring once. The source material was PBMCs. The receptors were gathered from a man aged 40-55 years in good health and CMV-seronegative.

This sequence joins TRBV27 and TRBJ1-1; 9 bases line up with TRBD1. Germline V gene lookup returns CDR1 MNHEY and CDR2 SMNVEV (reference sequence). The CDR3 is made up of 15 amino acids. Trimming took 3 bases from V and 4 from J; bases not matched to a gene: 6. The CDR3 region has the DNA TGTGCCAGCAGTTTTCTCGACAGGGGGGTCACTGAAGCTTTCTTT. Encoded protein: CASSFLDRGVTEAFF.

The chain employs TRBV7-8 and TRBJ2-3; 10 bases align to TRBD2. Trimming cost V 5 bases and J 5 bases; bases outside gene matches: 10. The CDR3 has 16 amino acids. Germline V gene lookup returns CDR1 SGHVS and CDR2 FQNEAQ. The CDR3 sequence is CASSIKAGGLGDTQYF. In DNA form, the CDR3 reads TGTGCCAGCAGCATTAAAGCGGGGGGGCTCGGAGATACGCAGTATTTT.

The chain joins TRBV9 to TRBJ1-2; D gene unclear. Between the trimmed V and J ends, which lost 1 base and 1 base, there was a span of 5 bases. The CDR3 runs to 13 residues. The V gene's germline CDR1 is SGDLS and CDR2 YYNGEE. The CDR3 region has the DNA TGTGCCAGCAGCGTACGGGGTAACTATGGCTACACCTTC. Residues: CASSVRGNYGYTF.

V gene TRBV9 combines with J gene TRBJ1-2; no clear D gene. This CDR3 comprises 14 residues. Germline lookup yields CDR1 SGDLS and CDR2 YYNGEE. V was shortened by 3 bases and J by 0 bases, with 9 bases between the two germline ends. In nucleotides, the CDR3 is TGTGCCAGCAGCGCCGCCCTAGCTAACTATGGCTACACCTTC. Translating it yields CASSAALANYGYTF.

This rearrangement joins TRBV4-3 to TRBJ2-7; no reliable D call. Between the trimmed V and J ends, which lost 0 bases and 6 bases, there was a span of 9 bases. CDR3 length equals 13 residues. Looked up from germline, CDR1 is LGHNA and CDR2 is YSLEER. The CDR3 protein is CASSQESGSEQYF. For the CDR3, the DNA is TGCGCCAGCAGCCAAGAGTCAGGCTCCGAGCAGTACTTC.

The rearrangement joins TRBV19 to TRBJ1-5; 8 positions agree with TRBD1. The CDR3 totals 16 residues. V was clipped by 6 bases and J by 10 bases; unmatched bases: 17. CDR1 is LNHDA and CDR2 is SQIVND in the germline V gene (reference sequence). CDR3 in amino acids: CASSDRGQYTFGPQHF. CDR3 bases: TGTGCCAGTAGCGACAGGGGTCAATACACGTTTGGCCCCCAGCATTTT.

The J gene is TRBJ1-3, the V gene TRBV19, with no clear D. The CDR3 extends over 16 amino acids. Trimming removed 1 base at V and 9 bases at J, with 19 bases between. The germline V gene has CDR1 LNHDA and CDR2 SQIVND (reference sequence). CDR3 sequence: CASSIVGSTSGSTIYF. CDR3 nucleotides: TGTGCCAGTAGTATAGTTGGCAGTACCTCTGGGAGCACCATATATTTT.

The rearrangement links TRBV29-1 to TRBJ2-3; TRBD2 aligns across 9 bases. Germline V gene lookup returns CDR1 SQVTM and CDR2 ANQGSEA. The CDR3 is 16 residues long. V lost 7 bases to trimming and J lost 0 bases; unmatched junction nucleotides: 11. Written as DNA, the CDR3 is TGCAGCGCACGAGGGGCTAGCGGGACTAGCACAGATACGCAGTATTTT. This translates into CSARGASGTSTDTQYF.

CDR3: CASSLAERETQYF. CDR3 bases: TGCGCCAGCAGCTTGGCCGAGCGGGAGACCCAGTACTTC. This sequence joins TRBV5-1 and TRBJ2-5; the D gene is possibly TRBD2 (5 bases). The CDR3 extends over 13 amino acids. V shed 0 bases and J shed 5 bases, with 8 bases lying between them. Germline values: CDR1 SGHRS, CDR2 YFSETQ.

The rearrangement joins TRBV7-2 to TRBJ2-2; 8 bases are shared with TRBD2. The junction had 6 bases not matched to a gene; V was cut back by 5 bases and J by 7 bases. There are 14 residues in the CDR3. CDR1 is SGHTA and CDR2 is FQGNSA in the germline V gene. The DNA of the CDR3 is TGTGCCAGCAGCCCGGGACTAGTAAGCGGGGAGCTGTTTTTT. Translated, it gives CASSPGLVSGELFF.

The rearrangement joins TRBV9 to TRBJ1-4; TRBD1 might be the D (5 bases). V was trimmed by 2 bases and J by 4 bases, leaving 15 bases between them. Germline V gene lookup returns CDR1 SGDLS and CDR2 YYNGEE. This CDR3 spans 16 amino acids. CDR3 sequence (DNA): TGTGCCAGCAGCGTCGCGGGGGGGGACTATAATGAAAAACTGTTTTTT. Translation gives CASSVAGGDYNEKLFF.

V usage is TRBV18 and J usage is TRBJ1-6, with TRBD1 as a possible D gene (6 bases). CDR1 is KGHSH, CDR2 LQKENI, per germline. Trimming left V 3 bases short and J 6 bases short, with 15 bases between. This CDR3 is built from 16 residues. The CDR3 sequence: CASSPRGGSLNSPLHF. Written as DNA, the CDR3 is TGTGCCAGCTCACCCAGGGGCGGGAGTCTTAATTCACCCCTCCACTTT.

The chain joins TRBV7-7 to TRBJ2-3; D unresolved. The CDR3 runs 13 residues. Between the trimmed V and J ends, which lost 2 bases and 7 bases, there was a span of 10 bases. CDR1 is SSHAT and CDR2 is FNYEAQ in the germline V gene (reference sequence). In nucleotides, the CDR3 is TGTGCCAGCAGCTTATCAGGTCAAAATACGCAGTATTTT. Amino acid sequence: CASSLSGQNTQYF. The full variable domain, rest sourced from reference TRBV7-7 and TRBJ2-3, is GAGVSQSPRYKVTKRGQDVTLRCDPISSHATLYWYQQALGQGPEFLTYFNYEAQPDKSGLPSDRFSAERPEGSISTLTIQRTEQRDSAMYRCASSLSGQNTQYFGPGTRLTVL.

V gene TRBV6-5 combines with J gene TRBJ2-7; D might be TRBD2 (6 bases). The CDR3 covers 14 residues. Trimming took 6 bases from V and 2 from J, leaving 14 bases between them. Germline lookup yields CDR1 MNHEY and CDR2 SVGAGI. The CDR3 here is CASSLRRGAYEQYF. In DNA, the CDR3 is TGTGCCAGCAGCCTGAGGCGGGGCGCCTACGAGCAGTACTTC.

This chain links TRBV5-1 with TRBJ1-5; 8 bases line up with TRBD1. There are 15 residues in the CDR3. Per the germline V gene, CDR1 is SGHRS and CDR2 is YFSETQ. V lost 1 base, J lost 2 bases, and 2 bases stayed unmatched. The CDR3 DNA reads TGCGCCAGCAGCTTGTCGACAGGGGGCAATCAGCCCCAGCATTTT. Encoded protein: CASSLSTGGNQPQHF. Filled out from reference TRBV5-1 and TRBJ1-5, the complete variable domain reads KAGVTQTPRYLIKTRGQQVTLSCSPISGHRSVSWYQQTPGQGLQFLFEYFSETQRNKGNFPGRFSGRQFSNSRSEMNVSTLELGDSALYLCASSLSTGGNQPQHFGDGTRLSIL.

The DNA of the CDR3 is TGTGCCAGCAGCCCGAGGAGGGGCGCGACAGATACGCAGTATTTT. Protein: CASSPRRGATDTQYF. The V gene is TRBV5-5, the J gene TRBJ2-3, with D perhaps TRBD2 (6 bases). The V end lost 4 bases, the J end lost 3 bases, and 15 bases lay between the germline ends. The CDR3 runs to 15 residues. Germline CDR1 is SGHKS and CDR2 is YYEKEE (reference sequence).

The rearrangement uses TRBV7-3 and TRBJ1-2; D is possibly TRBD1 (6 bases). The ends were cut back, 0 bases at V and 3 bases at J, with 8 bases in the middle. The CDR3 extends over 14 amino acids. Germline CDR1 is SGHTA and CDR2 is FQGTGA. CDR3 residues: CASSLTGGDYGYTF. The CDR3, as DNA: TGTGCCAGCAGCTTAACAGGGGGGGACTATGGCTACACCTTC.

The chain is built from TRBV27 and TRBJ2-3, with a tentative D call TRBD1 (6 bases). The CDR3 is made up of 15 amino acids. Deletions cut 3 bases from V and 0 bases from J, with 10 bases between. Germline values: CDR1 MNHEY, CDR2 SMNVEV (reference sequence). The CDR3 sequence: CASSLRGSSTDTQYF. DNA of the CDR3: TGTGCCAGCAGTTTGAGGGGGTCTAGCACAGATACGCAGTATTTT.

Details on this clone: At the DNA level, this CDR3 is encoded by other sequences in the same sample as well. The chain has TRBV5-1 and TRBJ1-1; maybe TRBD1 (5 bases). V gave up 0 bases and J gave up 1 base, with 10 bases separating them. This CDR3 region has 15 residues. Germline V gene data show CDR1 as SGHRS and CDR2 as YFSETQ. The CDR3 nucleotides read TGCGCCAGCAGCTTGGGGCAGGGCCCGAACACTGAAGCTTTCTTT. Its protein is CASSLGQGPNTEAFF.

The chain links TRBV9 to TRBJ2-3; 14 bases match TRBD2. This CDR3 is 18 amino acids long. The ends lost 3 bases at V and 4 bases at J; junction bases unmatched: 10. The V gene's germline CDR1 is SGDLS and CDR2 YYNGEE. CDR3: CASSGRLAGGPVADTQYF. For the CDR3, the DNA is TGTGCCAGCAGCGGCCGACTAGCGGGGGGGCCTGTAGCAGATACGCAGTATTTT.

The J gene is TRBJ2-2, the V gene TRBV9, with 7 nucleotides matching TRBD2. Losses at the gene ends were 5 bases for V and 1 base for J; bases not matched to a gene: 5. The CDR3 is 15 amino acids. The germline gives CDR1 SGDLS, CDR2 YYNGEE. The CDR3 protein is CASSSASGNTGELFF. The CDR3 region has the DNA TGTGCCAGCAGTTCTGCTAGCGGGAACACCGGGGAGCTGTTTTTT.

The V call is TRBV2, the J call TRBJ2-7, with TRBD2 identical over 8 bases. The CDR3 covers 15 residues. Unmatched junction bases numbered 10, after V lost 7 bases and J lost 2 bases. Germline assignment: CDR1 SNHLY and CDR2 FYNNEI. This chain's CDR3 is CASTLDGGGPYEQYF. The CDR3 DNA reads as TGTGCCAGCACCCTCGACGGCGGGGGGCCCTACGAGCAGTACTTC.

V gene TRBV27 combines with J gene TRBJ2-3; D is possibly TRBD2 (6 bases). CDR1 is MNHEY and CDR2 is SMNVEV in the germline V gene (reference sequence). The V gene lost 6 bases and the J gene lost 5 bases, with 15 bases spanning the gap. The CDR3 contains 14 residues. The CDR3, as DNA: TGTGCCAGCAGGGAGGCGGGGATGGGAGATACGCAGTATTTT. Translating it yields CASREAGMGDTQYF.

This chain connects TRBV27 to TRBJ2-7; 7 bases map to TRBD1. CDR1 and CDR2 (germline): MNHEY, SMNVEV (reference sequence). CDR3 length equals 14 residues. Unmatched junction bases numbered 5, after V lost 2 bases and J lost 4 bases. The CDR3 DNA reads TGTGCCAGCAGTTTACAGGGGGAGAGGTACGAGCAGTACTTC. Translated: CASSLQGERYEQYF.

This clone was recorded once. This chain uses TRBV7-6 with TRBJ1-1; 8 bases match TRBD1. This CDR3 is 14 amino acids long. V was pared by 1 base and J by 6 bases, with 4 bases of the junction left unmatched. Germline CDR1 SGHVS, CDR2 FNYEAQ. The CDR3 spells CASSLVTGVPEAFF. CDR3 in DNA: TGTGCCAGCAGCTTAGTGACAGGGGTCCCTGAAGCTTTCTTT.

This rearrangement joins TRBV2 to TRBJ2-3; 12 nucleotides line up with TRBD2. V shed 6 bases, J shed 6 bases, and the junction held 4 bases outside the gene matches. The CDR3 contains 14 residues. The germline V gene encodes CDR1 SNHLY and CDR2 FYNNEI. The CDR3 nucleotides read TGTGCCAGCAGGACTAGCGGGAGTGGTGATACGCAGTATTTT. It translates to CASRTSGSGDTQYF.

This clone was found once. CDR3 DNA sequence: TGCGCCAGCAGCCGGGAGCTCAGGCAGGCCGGATCACCCCTCCACTTT. The encoded protein is CASSRELRQAGSPLHF. The genes are TRBV5-1 and TRBJ1-6; D uncertain. There are 16 residues in the CDR3. Germline V gene data show CDR1 as SGHRS and CDR2 as YFSETQ. Trimming took 4 bases from V and 10 from J, leaving 21 bases between them.

This clone has a single count. J is TRBJ2-7 and V is TRBV7-2, with D possibly being TRBD1 (5 bases). The CDR3 is 15 residues long. V was shortened by 1 base and J by 0 bases, with 10 bases between the two germline ends. Germline CDR1 is SGHTA and CDR2 is FQGNSA. The CDR3 here is CASSLVDSYSYEQYF. The CDR3 DNA is TGTGCCAGCAGCTTAGTAGACAGTTACTCCTACGAGCAGTACTTC.